Listed below are T cell receptor beta chains from one sample, sequenced in a study of blood T cell repertoires in COVID-19. Clones were sequenced by immunoSEQ multiplex PCR, and TCRdb holds only the in-frame ones, with some missing. The profile covers under 150,000 clones, with about 80% appearing a single time and about 8.1% taken by the ten largest. The sample consisted of peripheral blood. These receptors were collected from a woman in her forties with acute or convalescent COVID-19. Each CDR3 is given with its conserved first and last residue. The D gene is left open where the match is weak. Rows give clone size only sometimes, using once, few, many, or a class for an expanded clone.

>once|TRBV2|TRBD1|TRBJ2-1
CASPRDSQGQSSYNEQFF
TGTGCCAGCCCCAGGGATTCCCAGGGACAGAGCTCCTACAATGAGCAGTTCTTC
>-|TRBV7-8|-|TRBJ1-2
CASSLQGQNGYTF
TGTGCCAGCAGCTTACAAGGACAGAATGGCTACACCTTC
>-|TRBV10-3|TRBD1|TRBJ1-5
CAISEGGPNQPQHF
TGTGCCATCAGTGAAGGGGGCCCTAATCAGCCCCAGCATTTT
>few|TRBV4-1|-|TRBJ1-5
CASSQGYQGGGQPQHF
TGCGCCAGCAGCCAAGGGTACCAGGGAGGAGGCCAGCCCCAGCATTTT
>once|TRBV2|-|TRBJ2-3
CASSDAGAEDTQYF
TGTGCCAGCAGTGACGCGGGGGCTGAGGATACGCAGTATTTT
>-|TRBV9|-|TRBJ2-1
CASSVETSSYNEQFF
TGTGCCAGCAGCGTAGAGACAAGCTCCTACAATGAGCAGTTCTTC
>-|TRBV15|-|TRBJ2-1
CATSRVSGVNTYNEQFF
TGTGCCACCAGCAGAGTATCAGGGGTTAACACCTACAATGAGCAGTTCTTC
>-|TRBV9|-|TRBJ1-2
CASRVGGAEGGYTF
TGTGCCAGCAGAGTTGGAGGGGCAGAGGGTGGCTACACCTTC
>-|TRBV19|-|TRBJ2-2
CASSIGGNAGELFF
TGTGCCAGTAGTATTGGGGGGAATGCCGGGGAGCTGTTTTTT
>few|TRBV7-2|TRBD2|TRBJ2-7
CASSLGLAGTYEQYF
TGTGCCAGCAGCTTAGGACTAGCGGGCACCTACGAGCAGTACTTC
>-|TRBV27|-|TRBJ1-1
CASSYTGNTEAFF
TGTGCCAGCAGTTACACAGGGAATACTGAAGCTTTCTTT
>few|TRBV5-5|TRBD1|TRBJ1-2
CASSLSNRDSAKRGGYTF
TGTGCCAGCAGCTTGTCTAACCGGGACAGTGCTAAAAGGGGCGGCTACACCTTC
>-|TRBV5-1|TRBD1|TRBJ1-2
CASSDRQGVGGYTF
TGCGCCAGCAGCGACCGACAGGGGGTGGGTGGCTACACCTTC
>few|TRBV13|-|TRBJ1-1
CASSLQGGVPEAFF
TGTGCCAGCAGTCTACAGGGTGGGGTCCCTGAAGCTTTCTTT
>-|TRBV10-3|TRBD1|TRBJ2-1
CAIRGTGGRNEQFF
TGTGCCATCAGAGGGACAGGGGGTCGGAATGAGCAGTTCTTC
>once|TRBV7-2|TRBD2|TRBJ2-3
CASSLAGGGAADTQYF
TGTGCCAGCAGCTTAGCGGGCGGGGGGGCCGCAGATACGCAGTATTTT
>-|TRBV12-3/TRBV12-4|-|TRBJ1-2
CASSLGTDYGYTF
TGTGCCAGCAGTCTCGGGACTGACTATGGCTACACCTTC
>-|TRBV7-8|-|TRBJ2-3
CASSFSGEDTQYF
TGTGCCAGCAGCTTCTCAGGGGAAGATACGCAGTATTTT
>-|TRBV7-9|-|TRBJ1-2
CASSPPGEGPYGYTF
TGTGCCAGCAGCCCCCCCGGGGAGGGACCCTATGGCTACACCTTC
>-|TRBV3-1/TRBV3-2|-|TRBJ1-2
CASSQNYRGYTF
TGTGCCAGCAGCCAGAACTATCGTGGCTACACCTTC
>-|TRBV2|TRBD2|TRBJ2-7
CASSGDRLAGGREQYF
TGTGCCAGCAGTGGGGACCGACTAGCGGGGGGCCGAGAGCAGTACTTC
>-|TRBV5-1|TRBD1|TRBJ1-1
CASSLGQGAFRNTEAFF
TGCGCCAGCAGCTTAGGTCAGGGGGCTTTCAGGAACACTGAAGCTTTCTTT
>-|TRBV5-1|-|TRBJ1-1
CASSFELNTEAFF
TGCGCCAGCAGCTTTGAGCTGAACACTGAAGCTTTCTTT
>-|TRBV7-9|TRBD1|TRBJ2-7
CASSLQGAPYEQYF
TGTGCCAGCAGCTTACAGGGGGCCCCCTACGAGCAGTACTTC
>-|TRBV6-1|-|TRBJ1-3
CASSEARTSSGNTIYF
TGTGCCAGCAGTGAAGCCAGGACAAGCTCTGGAAACACCATATATTTT
>-|TRBV12-5|TRBD1|TRBJ2-2
CASGMIGTGNTGELFF
TGTGCTAGTGGAATGATAGGGACAGGGAACACCGGGGAGCTGTTTTTT
>-|TRBV19|-|TRBJ1-2
CASSIRGADYGYTF
TGTGCCAGTAGTATCCGGGGGGCGGACTATGGCTACACCTTC
>-|TRBV2|-|TRBJ2-1
CASRVGPYNEQFF
TGTGCCAGCAGGGTGGGCCCCTACAATGAGCAGTTCTTC
>-|TRBV7-9|TRBD1|TRBJ1-2
CASSLSGTGRRDGYTF
TGTGCCAGCAGCTTATCGGGGACAGGTCGCAGAGATGGCTACACCTTC
>-|TRBV25-1|-|TRBJ1-1
CASSEAGGTEAFF
TGTGCCAGCAGTGAGGCCGGGGGAACTGAAGCTTTCTTT
>-|TRBV6-1|TRBD2|TRBJ2-1
CASSESGLAFGHQYNEQFF
TGTGCCAGCAGTGAGTCGGGACTAGCGTTCGGTCACCAATACAATGAGCAGTTCTTC
>-|TRBV19|-|TRBJ1-2
CASSNGQTTGPHYGYTF
TGTGCCAGTAGTAACGGACAAACCACCGGCCCACACTATGGCTACACCTTC
>-|TRBV11-2|-|TRBJ2-1
CASSRRDSGTYNEQFF
TGTGCCAGCAGCAGAAGGGACTCCGGTACCTACAATGAGCAGTTCTTC
>-|TRBV19|TRBD1|TRBJ1-2
CASSRLDRVNYGYTF
TGTGCCAGTAGTCGCCTGGACAGGGTGAACTATGGCTACACCTTC
>-|TRBV7-6|-|TRBJ1-1
CASSLGTQVGVNTEAFF
TGTGCCAGCAGCTTAGGGACACAAGTTGGGGTGAACACTGAAGCTTTCTTT
>once|TRBV5-1|-|TRBJ2-1
CASSNLTGSNEQFF
TGCGCCAGCAGCAACTTGACAGGTTCAAATGAGCAGTTCTTC
>-|TRBV29-1|TRBD1|TRBJ2-7
CSADPGTGGDEQYF
TGCAGCGCCGACCCCGGGACAGGGGGCGACGAGCAGTACTTC
>-|TRBV30|-|TRBJ2-7
CAWSADSYEQYF
TGTGCCTGGAGTGCAGACAGCTACGAGCAGTACTTC
>-|TRBV5-6|-|TRBJ2-1
CASSTSLGPRRGEQFF
TGTGCCAGCAGCACTTCTTTGGGCCCCCGGAGGGGTGAGCAGTTCTTC
>-|TRBV19|TRBD1|TRBJ1-6
CASSTGQGTYNSPLHF
TGTGCCAGTAGTACCGGACAGGGGACCTATAATTCACCCCTCCACTTT
>-|TRBV5-6|TRBD1|TRBJ1-1
CASSYDRQGRPFGEAFF
TGTGCCAGCAGCTACGATAGACAGGGGCGGCCCTTCGGTGAAGCTTTCTTT
>-|TRBV5-1|-|TRBJ2-1
CASSWQGPSYNEQFF
TGCGCCAGCAGCTGGCAGGGGCCCTCCTACAATGAGCAGTTCTTC
>-|TRBV13|-|TRBJ1-2
CASSLRGANFYGYTF
TGTGCCAGCAGCCTTCGGGGAGCCAACTTTTATGGCTACACCTTC
>-|TRBV19|TRBD1|TRBJ1-3
CASSIGDRGRASGNTIYF
TGTGCCAGTAGTATTGGCGACAGGGGGCGAGCCTCTGGAAACACCATATATTTT
>-|TRBV7-2|-|TRBJ1-1
CASRARAKNTEAFF
TGTGCCAGCAGAGCCAGGGCTAAGAACACTGAAGCTTTCTTT
>-|TRBV7-6|-|TRBJ1-2
CASSPTRGDTYGYTF
TGTGCCAGCAGCCCTACCCGGGGAGACACCTATGGCTACACCTTC
>-|TRBV2|TRBD1|TRBJ2-7
CASSRSGTGVGEQYF
TGTGCCAGCAGTCGTTCCGGGACAGGGGTAGGCGAGCAGTACTTC
>-|TRBV6-5|TRBD2|TRBJ2-2
CASSYLAGNTGELFF
TGTGCCAGCAGTTATCTAGCGGGGAACACCGGGGAGCTGTTTTTT